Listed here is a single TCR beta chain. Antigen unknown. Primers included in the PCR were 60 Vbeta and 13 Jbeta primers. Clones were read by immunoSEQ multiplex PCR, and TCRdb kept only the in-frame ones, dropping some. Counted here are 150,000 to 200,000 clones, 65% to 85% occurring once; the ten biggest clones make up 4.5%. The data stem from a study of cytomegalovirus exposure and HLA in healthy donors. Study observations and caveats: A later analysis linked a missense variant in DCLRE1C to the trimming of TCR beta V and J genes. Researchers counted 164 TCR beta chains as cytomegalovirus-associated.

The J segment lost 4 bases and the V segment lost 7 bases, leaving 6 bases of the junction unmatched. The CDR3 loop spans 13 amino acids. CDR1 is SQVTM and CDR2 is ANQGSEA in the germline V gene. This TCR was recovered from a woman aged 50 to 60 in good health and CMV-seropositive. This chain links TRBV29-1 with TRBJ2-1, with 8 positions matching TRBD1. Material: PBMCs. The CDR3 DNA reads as TGCAGCGCAGGACAGGGCAGGTACAATGAGCAGTTCTTC. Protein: CSAGQGRYNEQFF.